This T cell receptor (beta chain) was obtained from a study of spatial heterogeneity in lung cancer. Study information: Beta-chain sequences consistently outnumbered alpha-chain sequences in detection. Study outcomes and limitations: The study found ubiquitous expanded tumor TCRs in blood more at resection than follow-up.

Via MiXCR, TCRdb re-called the 5' RACE reads, giving one row per CDR3 protein. The sample carries approximately 10,000 distinct CDR3 sequences, about a fifth recorded once. Germline V gene data show CDR1 as SGHRS and CDR2 as YFSETQ. Deletions cut 0 bases from V and 0 bases from J, with 0 bases between. The CDR3 runs to 13 residues. This clonotype was detected many times. The antigen is unknown. Time point given: blood at routine non-recurrence follow-up after resection. Researchers sequenced whole RNA taken from tumor, nontumor lung or frozen PBMC without sorting. The material was PBMCs, obtained at follow-up. This TCR was recovered from a male donor with early-stage non-small cell lung cancer. The V call is TRBV5-1, the J call TRBJ2-2; D unclear. CDR3 region: CASSLANTGELFF. The CDR3 coding sequence is TGCGCCAGCAGCTTGGCGAACACCGGGGAGCTGTTTTTT.